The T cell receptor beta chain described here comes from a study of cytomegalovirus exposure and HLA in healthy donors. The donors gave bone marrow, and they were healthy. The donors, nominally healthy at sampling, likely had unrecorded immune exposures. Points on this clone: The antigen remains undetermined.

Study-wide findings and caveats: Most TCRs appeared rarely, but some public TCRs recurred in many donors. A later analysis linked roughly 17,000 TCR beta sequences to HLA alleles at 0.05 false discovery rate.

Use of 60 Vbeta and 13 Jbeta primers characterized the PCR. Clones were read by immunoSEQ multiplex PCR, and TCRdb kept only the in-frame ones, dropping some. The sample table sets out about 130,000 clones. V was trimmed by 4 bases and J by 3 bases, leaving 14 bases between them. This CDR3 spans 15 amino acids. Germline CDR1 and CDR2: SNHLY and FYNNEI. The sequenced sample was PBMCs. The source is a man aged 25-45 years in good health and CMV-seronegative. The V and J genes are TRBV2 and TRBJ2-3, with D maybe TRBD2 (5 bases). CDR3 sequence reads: CASSGEGGGTDTQYF. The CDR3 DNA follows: TGTGCCAGCAGTGGAGAAGGAGGAGGAACAGATACGCAGTATTTT.